This is a list of T cell receptor beta chains from one sample in a study of spatial heterogeneity in lung cancer. Via MiXCR, TCRdb re-called the 5' RACE reads, giving one row per CDR3 protein. The sample yields more than 10,000 distinct CDR3 sequences, approximately 3.8% seen once. Source: PBMCs, taken at surgery. The receptors here all came from a male donor with early-stage non-small cell lung cancer. Both conserved end residues are part of each CDR3. The D gene is left open where the match is weak. Each size is once, few, many or a size class.

v_gene,abundance,j_gene,d_gene,CDR3aa,CDR3nt
TRBV5-1,many,TRBJ2-7,NA,CASSFTHTSYEQYF,TGCGCCAGCAGCTTTACACATACGTCCTACGAGCAGTACTTC
TRBV28,many,TRBJ1-2,NA,CASSLGQPLNYGYTF,TGTGCCAGCAGCCTAGGACAGCCTCTTAACTATGGCTACACCTTC
TRBV4-3,many,TRBJ2-6,TRBD1,CASRTDKTGQLSGANVLTF,TGCGCCAGCAGAACAGATAAAACGGGACAGCTCTCTGGGGCCAACGTCCTGACTTTC
TRBV12-3/TRBV12-4,few,TRBJ1-2,NA,CASSLGGTTNYGYTF,TGTGCCAGCAGTTTAGGCGGGACAACAAACTATGGCTACACCTTC
TRBV28,many,TRBJ1-3,NA,CASSLDSSGNTIYF,TGTGCCAGCAGTTTGGACAGCTCTGGAAACACCATATATTTT
TRBV7-3,many,TRBJ2-2,NA,CASSRGGFNTGELFF,TGTGCCAGCAGCCGAGGGGGGTTTAACACCGGGGAGCTGTTTTTT
TRBV6-2/TRBV6-3,many,TRBJ2-7,NA,CASSSQGGYEQYF,TGTGCCAGCAGTTCACAGGGAGGCTACGAGCAGTACTTC
TRBV19,many,TRBJ2-1,TRBD2,CASTPAGGSYNEQFF,TGTGCCAGTACCCCGGCGGGGGGTTCGTACAATGAGCAGTTCTTC
TRBV24-1,many,TRBJ2-5,NA,CATSALDKETQYF,TGTGCCACCAGTGCCCTCGACAAAGAGACCCAGTACTTC
TRBV28,many,TRBJ2-3,NA,CASSFPFTFLGVTDTQYF,TGTGCCAGCAGTTTCCCCTTTACCTTTTTGGGGGTCACAGATACGCAGTATTTT
TRBV19,many,TRBJ2-5,TRBD1,CASSISPGQGVETQYF,TGTGCCAGTAGTATCTCACCGGGACAGGGTGTGGAGACCCAGTACTTC
TRBV28,many,TRBJ2-3,NA,CASSLGSTDTQYF,TGTGCCAGCAGTTTGGGCAGCACAGATACGCAGTATTTT
TRBV28,many,TRBJ1-2,TRBD1,CASSPLAGQGIPHRYGYTF,TGTGCCAGCAGCCCCCTCGCGGGACAGGGGATCCCCCACCGCTATGGCTACACCTTC
TRBV7-2,many,TRBJ1-4,NA,CASSLDGMSTGKLFF,TGTGCCAGCAGCTTAGATGGCATGTCTACCGGGAAACTGTTTTTT
TRBV6-2/TRBV6-3,many,TRBJ1-5,NA,CASSYKGHNQPQHF,TGTGCCAGCAGTTACAAAGGCCACAATCAGCCCCAGCATTTT
TRBV5-1,many,TRBJ2-1,TRBD2,CASSLWPGRARNGDEQFF,TGCGCCAGCAGCTTGTGGCCCGGGAGGGCTCGAAACGGGGATGAGCAGTTCTTC
TRBV4-1,many,TRBJ2-4,NA,CASSQDPVRQVAKNIQYF,TGCGCCAGCAGCCAAGATCCTGTTAGACAGGTAGCCAAAAACATTCAGTACTTC
TRBV7-2,many,TRBJ2-1,TRBD1,CASSLDGQDYNEQFF,TGTGCCAGCAGCTTGGACGGACAGGATTACAATGAGCAGTTCTTC